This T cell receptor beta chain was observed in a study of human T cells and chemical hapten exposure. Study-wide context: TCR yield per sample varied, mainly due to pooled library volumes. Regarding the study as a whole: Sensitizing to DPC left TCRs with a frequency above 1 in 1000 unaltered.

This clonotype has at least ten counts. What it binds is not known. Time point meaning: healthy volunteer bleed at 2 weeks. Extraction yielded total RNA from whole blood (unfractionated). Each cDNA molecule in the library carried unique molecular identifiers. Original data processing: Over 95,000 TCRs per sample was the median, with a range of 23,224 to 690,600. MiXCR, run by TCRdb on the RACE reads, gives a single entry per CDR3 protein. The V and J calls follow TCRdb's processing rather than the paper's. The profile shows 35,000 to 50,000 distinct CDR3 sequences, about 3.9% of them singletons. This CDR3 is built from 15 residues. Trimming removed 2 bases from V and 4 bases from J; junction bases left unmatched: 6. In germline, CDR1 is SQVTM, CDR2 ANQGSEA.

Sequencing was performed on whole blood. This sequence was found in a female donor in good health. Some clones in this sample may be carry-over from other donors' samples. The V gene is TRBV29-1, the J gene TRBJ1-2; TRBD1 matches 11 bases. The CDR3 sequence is CSVETTGQGVYGYTF. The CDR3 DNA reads TGCAGCGTTGAAACAACGGGACAGGGGGTCTATGGCTACACCTTC.